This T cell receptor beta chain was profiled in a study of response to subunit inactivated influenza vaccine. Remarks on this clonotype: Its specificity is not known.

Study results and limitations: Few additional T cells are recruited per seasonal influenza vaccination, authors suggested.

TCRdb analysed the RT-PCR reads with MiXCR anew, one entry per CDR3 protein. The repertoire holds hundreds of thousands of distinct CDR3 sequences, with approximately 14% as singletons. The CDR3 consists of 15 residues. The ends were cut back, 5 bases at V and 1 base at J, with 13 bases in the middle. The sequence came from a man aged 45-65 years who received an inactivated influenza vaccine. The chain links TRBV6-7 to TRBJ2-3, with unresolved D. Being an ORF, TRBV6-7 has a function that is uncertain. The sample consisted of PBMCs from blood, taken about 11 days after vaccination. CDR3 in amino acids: CASSRFVRRTDTQYF. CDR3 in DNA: TGTGCCAGCAGTAGGTTTGTCAGGCGCACAGATACGCAGTATTTT.